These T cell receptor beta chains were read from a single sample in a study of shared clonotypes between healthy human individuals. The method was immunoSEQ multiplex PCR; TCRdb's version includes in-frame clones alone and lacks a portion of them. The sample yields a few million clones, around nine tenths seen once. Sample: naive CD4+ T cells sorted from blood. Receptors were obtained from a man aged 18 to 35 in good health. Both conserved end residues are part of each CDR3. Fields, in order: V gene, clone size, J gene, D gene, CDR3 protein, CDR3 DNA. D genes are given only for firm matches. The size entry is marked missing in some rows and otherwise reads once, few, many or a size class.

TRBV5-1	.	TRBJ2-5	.	CASNTGGGPQGEGTQYF	TGCGCCAGCAACACTGGAGGGGGCCCCCAAGGGGAAGGGACCCAGTACTTC
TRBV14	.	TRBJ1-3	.	CASSQADNILRGNTIYF	TGTGCCAGCAGCCAAGCGGACAACATCTTGAGAGGAAACACCATATATTTT
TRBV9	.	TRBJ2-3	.	CASSDQASTDTQYF	TGTGCCAGCAGCGACCAAGCCAGCACAGATACGCAGTATTTT
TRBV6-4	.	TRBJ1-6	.	CASSDGGSYNSPLHF	TGTGCCAGCAGTGACGGGGGTTCCTATAATTCACCCCTCCACTTT
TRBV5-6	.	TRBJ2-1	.	CASSLGDWKQFF	TGTGCCAGCAGCTTGGGGGACTGGAAGCAGTTCTTC
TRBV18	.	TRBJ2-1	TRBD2	CASSSGTSGTNEQFF	TGTGCCAGCTCTTCCGGGACTAGCGGGACAAATGAGCAGTTCTTC
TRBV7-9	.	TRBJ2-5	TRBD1	CASSPTGEQETQYF	TGTGCCAGCAGCCCAACAGGGGAACAAGAGACCCAGTACTTC
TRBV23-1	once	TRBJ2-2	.	CASSQSLRSGVPNTGELFF	TGCGCCAGCAGTCAATCCCTTCGTTCCGGGGTCCCGAACACCGGGGAGCTGTTTTTT
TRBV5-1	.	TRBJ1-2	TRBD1	CASSSRGTGNYGYTF	TGCGCCAGCAGCTCGAGAGGGACAGGGAACTATGGCTACACCTTC
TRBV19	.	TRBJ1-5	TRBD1	CASRPPGTGNQPQHF	TGTGCCAGTCGCCCGCCCGGGACAGGGAATCAGCCCCAGCATTTT
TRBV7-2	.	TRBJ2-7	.	CASSLDGGTSSYEQYF	TGTGCCAGCAGCTTAGATGGGGGGACCTCCTCCTACGAGCAGTACTTC
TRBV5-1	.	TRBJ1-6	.	CASSSTGNSPLHF	TGCGCCAGCAGCTCCACAGGAAATTCACCCCTCCACTTT
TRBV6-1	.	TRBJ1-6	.	CASSAGRGNNSPLHF	TGTGCCAGCAGTGCAGGGCGAGGGAATAATTCACCCCTCCACTTT
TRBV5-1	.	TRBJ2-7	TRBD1	CASSVGTGAPYEQYF	TGCGCCAGCAGCGTAGGGACAGGAGCACCGTACGAGCAGTACTTC
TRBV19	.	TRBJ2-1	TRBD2	CASSSRGGSSTDEQFF	TGTGCCAGTAGTAGCCGGGGGGGAAGTAGCACGGATGAGCAGTTCTTC
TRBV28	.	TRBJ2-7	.	CASSSGDYEQYF	TGTGCCAGCAGTTCAGGGGACTACGAGCAGTACTTC
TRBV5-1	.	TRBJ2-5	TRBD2	CASRVAGVGETQYF	TGCGCCAGCAGAGTAGCGGGAGTCGGAGAGACCCAGTACTTC
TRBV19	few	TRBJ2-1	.	CASRKGIITEQFF	TGTGCCAGTAGAAAGGGAATCATAACTGAGCAGTTCTTC
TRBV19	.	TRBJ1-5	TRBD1	CASSTQTGNQPQHF	TGTGCCAGTAGTACCCAGACAGGGAATCAGCCCCAGCATTTT
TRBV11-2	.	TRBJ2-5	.	CASSRYMRETQYF	TGTGCCAGCAGCCGATATATGAGGGAGACCCAGTACTTC
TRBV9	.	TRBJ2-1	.	CASSVDGYNEQFF	TGTGCCAGCAGCGTCGACGGATACAATGAGCAGTTCTTC
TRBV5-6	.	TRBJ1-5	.	CASSLWGISNQPQHF	TGTGCCAGCAGCTTGTGGGGGATCAGCAATCAGCCCCAGCATTTT
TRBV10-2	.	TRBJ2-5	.	CASSESGRGPGTQYF	TGCGCCAGCAGTGAGTCGGGGCGCGGGCCGGGGACCCAGTACTTC
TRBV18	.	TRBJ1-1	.	CASSPLEGSTEAFF	TGTGCCAGCTCACCCCTCGAGGGTTCCACTGAAGCTTTCTTT
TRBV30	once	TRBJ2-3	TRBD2	CAWRRGSGTPDTQYF	TGTGCCTGGAGGAGGGGTAGCGGGACCCCAGATACGCAGTATTTT
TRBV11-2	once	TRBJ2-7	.	CASSLGTGRKESYEQYF	TGTGCCAGCAGCTTAGGTACAGGCCGGAAGGAGTCCTACGAGCAGTACTTC
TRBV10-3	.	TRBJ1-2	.	CAISDSGYRRGDYGYTF	TGTGCCATCAGTGACTCCGGATACCGACGAGGGGACTATGGCTACACCTTC
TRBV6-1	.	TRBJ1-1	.	CASSVGGILPGVTEAFF	TGTGCCAGCAGTGTAGGGGGGATCCTGCCCGGCGTGACTGAAGCTTTCTTT
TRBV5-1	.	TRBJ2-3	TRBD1	CASSQDRRSTDTQYF	TGCGCCAGCAGCCAGGACAGGAGATCCACAGATACGCAGTATTTT
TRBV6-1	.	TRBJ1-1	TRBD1	CASRPGQALRTEAFF	TGTGCCAGCAGGCCGGGACAGGCTCTCCGGACTGAAGCTTTCTTT
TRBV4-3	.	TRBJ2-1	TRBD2	CASSQVYASGVYNEQFF	TGCGCCAGCAGCCAAGTCTATGCTAGCGGGGTCTACAATGAGCAGTTCTTC
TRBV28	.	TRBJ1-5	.	CASGPTGNQPQHF	TGTGCCAGCGGACCCACAGGGAATCAGCCCCAGCATTTT
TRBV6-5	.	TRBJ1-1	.	CASRDTGGGHTEAFF	TGTGCCAGCAGGGATACGGGGGGAGGACACACTGAAGCTTTCTTT
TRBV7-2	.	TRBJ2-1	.	CASSPTRTIGNEQFF	TGTGCCAGCAGCCCAACCCGGACTATAGGCAATGAGCAGTTCTTC
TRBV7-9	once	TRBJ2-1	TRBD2	CASSLFQRGGLSYNEQFF	TGTGCCAGCAGCTTGTTCCAGCGGGGGGGCTTGTCCTACAATGAGCAGTTCTTC
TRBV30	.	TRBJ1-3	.	CAWSLNSGGSRGNTIYF	TGTGCCTGGAGTCTCAACTCCGGGGGGTCGCGCGGAAACACCATATATTTT
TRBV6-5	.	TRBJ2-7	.	CAVTGTYEQYF	TGTGCCGTTACAGGGACCTACGAGCAGTACTTC
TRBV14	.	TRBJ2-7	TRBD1	CASSRSGQGAYEQYF	TGTGCCAGCAGCCGGAGTGGGCAGGGGGCTTACGAGCAGTACTTC
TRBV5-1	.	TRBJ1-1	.	CASIRRVMNTEAFF	TGCGCCAGCATTAGGAGGGTTATGAACACTGAAGCTTTCTTT
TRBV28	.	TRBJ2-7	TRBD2	CASSLASGGYEQYF	TGTGCCAGCAGTTTAGCTAGCGGTGGTTACGAGCAGTACTTC
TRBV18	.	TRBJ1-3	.	CASSPNGGGGNTIYF	TGTGCCAGCTCACCTAACGGGGGTGGAGGAAACACCATATATTTT
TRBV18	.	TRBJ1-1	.	CASSPPGSTPGVTEAFF	TGTGCCAGCTCACCACCGGGATCAACCCCGGGGGTCACTGAAGCTTTCTTT
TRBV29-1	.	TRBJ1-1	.	CSGFGGAANTEAFF	TGCAGCGGCTTTGGAGGGGCCGCGAACACTGAAGCTTTCTTT
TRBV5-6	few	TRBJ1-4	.	CASSLRGDKNEKLFF	TGTGCCAGCAGCTTGCGGGGGGACAAGAATGAAAAACTGTTTTTT
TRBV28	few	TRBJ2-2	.	CASRGAGTGELFF	TGTGCCAGCAGGGGGGCGGGCACCGGGGAGCTGTTTTTT
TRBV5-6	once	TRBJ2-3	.	CASSLQGLPTDTQYF	TGTGCCAGCAGCTTGCAGGGACTTCCCACAGATACGCAGTATTTT
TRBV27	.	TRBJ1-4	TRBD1	CASSPDRGSTNEKLFF	TGTGCCAGCAGTCCGGACAGGGGCTCAACTAATGAAAAACTGTTTTTT